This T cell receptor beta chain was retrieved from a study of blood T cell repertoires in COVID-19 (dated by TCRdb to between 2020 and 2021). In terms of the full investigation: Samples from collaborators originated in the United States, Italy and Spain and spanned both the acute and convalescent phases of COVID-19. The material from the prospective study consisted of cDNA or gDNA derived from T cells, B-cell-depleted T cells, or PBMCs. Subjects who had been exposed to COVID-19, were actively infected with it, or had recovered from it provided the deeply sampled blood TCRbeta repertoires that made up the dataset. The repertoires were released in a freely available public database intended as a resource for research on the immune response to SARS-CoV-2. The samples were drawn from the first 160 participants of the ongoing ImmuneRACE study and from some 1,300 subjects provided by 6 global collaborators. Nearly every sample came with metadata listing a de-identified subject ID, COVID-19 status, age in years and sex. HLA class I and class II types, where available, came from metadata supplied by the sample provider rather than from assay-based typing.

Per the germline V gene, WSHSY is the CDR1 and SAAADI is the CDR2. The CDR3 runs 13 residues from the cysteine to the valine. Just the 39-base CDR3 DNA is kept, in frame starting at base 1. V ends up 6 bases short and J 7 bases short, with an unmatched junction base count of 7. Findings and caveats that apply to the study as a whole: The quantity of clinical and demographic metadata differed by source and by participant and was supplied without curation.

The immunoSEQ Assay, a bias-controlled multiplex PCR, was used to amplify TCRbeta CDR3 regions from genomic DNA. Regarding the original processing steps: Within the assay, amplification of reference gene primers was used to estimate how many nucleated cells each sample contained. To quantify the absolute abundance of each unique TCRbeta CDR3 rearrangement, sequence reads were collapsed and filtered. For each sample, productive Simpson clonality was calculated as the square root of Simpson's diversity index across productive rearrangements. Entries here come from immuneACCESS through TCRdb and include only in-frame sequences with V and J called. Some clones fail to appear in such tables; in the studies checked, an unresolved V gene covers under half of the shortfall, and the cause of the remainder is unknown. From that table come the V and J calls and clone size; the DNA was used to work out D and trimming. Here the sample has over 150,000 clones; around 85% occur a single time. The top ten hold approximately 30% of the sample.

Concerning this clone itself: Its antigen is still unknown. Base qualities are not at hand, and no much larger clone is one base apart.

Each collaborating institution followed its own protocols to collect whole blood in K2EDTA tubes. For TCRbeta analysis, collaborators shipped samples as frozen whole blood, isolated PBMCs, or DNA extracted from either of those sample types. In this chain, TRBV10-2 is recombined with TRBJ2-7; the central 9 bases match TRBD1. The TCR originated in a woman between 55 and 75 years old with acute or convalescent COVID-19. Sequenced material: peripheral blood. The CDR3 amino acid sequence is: CASRRDRVGEQYV. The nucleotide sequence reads TGCGCCAGCAGGCGGGACAGGGTTGGGGAGCAGTACGTC.